This T cell receptor (beta chain) was obtained from a study of cytomegalovirus exposure and HLA in healthy donors. Primers included in the PCR were 60 Vbeta and 13 Jbeta primers. Assay used: immunoSEQ multiplex PCR; TCRdb lists only in-frame clones, some missing. The data contain around 90,000 clones, less than 65% of them singletons. There are 15 residues in the CDR3. The J segment lost 3 bases and the V segment lost 5 bases, leaving 7 bases of the junction unmatched. The germline gives CDR1 SGHTA, CDR2 FQGNSA. This clone was found a few times. Antigen unknown. Study results and caveats: Several of the most significant clusters appeared linked to common viral pathogens, based on a later analysis. Researchers reported in a later analysis that a missense DCLRE1C variant was tied to TCR beta V- and J-gene trimming.

The specimen was PBMCs. The sequence derives from a woman in her 30s in good health and CMV-seropositive. The chain has TRBV7-2 and TRBJ2-7; TRBD1 matches at 10 bases. CDR3 in DNA: TGTGCCAGCAGCGCCGGGACAGGGGTCAACTACGAGCAGTACTTC. Amino acids: CASSAGTGVNYEQYF.